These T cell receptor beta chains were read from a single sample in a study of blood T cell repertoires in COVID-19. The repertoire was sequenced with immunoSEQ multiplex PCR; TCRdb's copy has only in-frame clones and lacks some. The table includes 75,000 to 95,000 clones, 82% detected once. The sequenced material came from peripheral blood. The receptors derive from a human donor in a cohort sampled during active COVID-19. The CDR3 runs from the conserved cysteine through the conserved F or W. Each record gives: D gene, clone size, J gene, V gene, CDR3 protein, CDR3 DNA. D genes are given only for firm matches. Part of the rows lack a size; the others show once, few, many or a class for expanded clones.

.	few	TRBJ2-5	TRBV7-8	CASSYGQAGETQYF	TGTGCCAGCAGCTACGGACAGGCGGGGGAGACCCAGTACTTC
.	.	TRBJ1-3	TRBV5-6	CASTRLTGNTIYF	TGTGCCAGCACCCGACTAACTGGAAACACCATATATTTT
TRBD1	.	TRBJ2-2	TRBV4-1	CASSQIPVRDSRNTGELFF	TGCGCCAGCAGCCAGATCCCCGTCCGGGACAGCAGGAACACCGGGGAGCTGTTTTTT
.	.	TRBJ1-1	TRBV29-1	CSVESFAGTEAFF	TGCAGCGTTGAAAGTTTTGCGGGCACTGAAGCTTTCTTT
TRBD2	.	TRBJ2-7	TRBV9	CASSVGTSGVNYEQYF	TGTGCCAGCAGCGTAGGGACTAGCGGCGTCAACTACGAGCAGTACTTC
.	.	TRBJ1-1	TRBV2	CASTMAENTEAFF	TGTGCCAGCACCATGGCGGAGAACACTGAAGCTTTCTTT
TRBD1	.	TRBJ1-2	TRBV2	CASGVRAQGNTAYGYTF	TGTGCCAGCGGGGTCAGGGCACAGGGGAATACTGCCTATGGCTACACCTTC
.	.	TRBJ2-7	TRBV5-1	CASSLDPRTRYEQYF	TGCGCCAGCAGCTTGGATCCCAGGACTCGCTACGAGCAGTACTTC
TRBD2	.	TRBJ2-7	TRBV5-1	CASSSRSGGAYEQYF	TGCGCCAGCAGCTCCCGTAGCGGGGGAGCCTACGAGCAGTACTTC
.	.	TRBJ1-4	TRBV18	CASSNRQATNEKLFF	TGTGCCAGCTCAAATCGACAGGCAACTAATGAAAAACTGTTTTTT
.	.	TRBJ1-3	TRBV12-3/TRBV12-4	CASNLVNTIYF	TGTGCCAGCAATCTTGTAAACACCATATATTTT
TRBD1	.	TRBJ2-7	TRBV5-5	CASSLTGTGGDVVYEQYF	TGTGCCAGCAGCTTGACCGGGACAGGGGGGGATGTGGTCTACGAGCAGTACTTC
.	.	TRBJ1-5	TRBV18	CASSPTSGNQPQHF	TGTGCCAGCTCACCTACGTCGGGGAATCAGCCCCAGCATTTT
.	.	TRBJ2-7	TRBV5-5	CASSLDFSVVQGPGYEQYF	TGTGCCAGCAGCTTGGACTTTTCAGTGGTACAGGGACCCGGCTACGAGCAGTACTTC
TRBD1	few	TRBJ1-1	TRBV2	CASIPGQGRAGEAFF	TGTGCCAGCATTCCGGGACAGGGGCGCGCCGGTGAAGCTTTCTTT
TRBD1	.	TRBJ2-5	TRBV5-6	CASRPTGWETQYF	TGTGCCAGCAGACCGACAGGGTGGGAGACCCAGTACTTC
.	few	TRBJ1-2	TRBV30	CAWNQQRRGGRGYTF	TGTGCCTGGAATCAGCAGCGGAGGGGGGGACGCGGCTACACCTTC
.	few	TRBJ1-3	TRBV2	CASRYRDSGNTIYF	TGTGCCAGCAGGTACAGGGACTCTGGAAACACCATATATTTT
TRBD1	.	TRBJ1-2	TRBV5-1	CASSLATGQGYTF	TGCGCCAGCAGCTTAGCGACAGGGCAAGGCTACACCTTC
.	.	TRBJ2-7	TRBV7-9	CASSYTVSYEQYF	TGTGCCAGCAGCTACACAGTCTCCTACGAGCAGTACTTC
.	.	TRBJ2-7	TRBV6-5	CASIGEAYEQYF	TGTGCCAGCATCGGGGAGGCCTACGAGCAGTACTTC
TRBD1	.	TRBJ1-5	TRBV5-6	CASTKTVAGQNQPQHF	TGTGCCAGCACCAAAACGGTCGCGGGACAGAATCAGCCCCAGCATTTT
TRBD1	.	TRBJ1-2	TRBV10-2	CASKSGQVERGYFGGGDGYTF	TGCGCCAGCAAGTCGGGACAGGTTGAACGAGGATACTTCGGGGGTGGTGATGGCTACACCTTC
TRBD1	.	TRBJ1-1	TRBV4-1	CASSYEDRMNTEAFF	TGCGCCAGCAGCTACGAGGACAGGATGAACACTGAAGCTTTCTTT